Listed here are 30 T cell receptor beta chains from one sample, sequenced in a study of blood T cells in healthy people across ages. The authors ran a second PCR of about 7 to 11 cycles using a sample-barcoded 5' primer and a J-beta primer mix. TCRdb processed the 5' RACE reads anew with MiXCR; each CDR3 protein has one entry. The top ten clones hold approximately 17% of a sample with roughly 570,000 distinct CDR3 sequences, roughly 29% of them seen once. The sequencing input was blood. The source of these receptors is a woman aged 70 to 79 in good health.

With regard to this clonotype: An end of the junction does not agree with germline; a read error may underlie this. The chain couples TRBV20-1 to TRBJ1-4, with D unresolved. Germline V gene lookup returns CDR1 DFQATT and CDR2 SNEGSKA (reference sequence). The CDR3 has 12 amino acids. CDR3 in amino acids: CSARGSNENLFF. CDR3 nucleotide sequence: TGCAGTGCTAGAGGGAGTAATGAAAACCTGTTTTTT.

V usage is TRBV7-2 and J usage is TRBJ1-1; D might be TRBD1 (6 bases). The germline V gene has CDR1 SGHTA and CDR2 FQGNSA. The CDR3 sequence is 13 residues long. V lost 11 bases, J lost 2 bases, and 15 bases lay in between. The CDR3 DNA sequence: TGTGCCGGCCGGGGGGCAGCAAACACTGAAGCTTTCTTT. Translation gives CAGRGAANTEAFF.

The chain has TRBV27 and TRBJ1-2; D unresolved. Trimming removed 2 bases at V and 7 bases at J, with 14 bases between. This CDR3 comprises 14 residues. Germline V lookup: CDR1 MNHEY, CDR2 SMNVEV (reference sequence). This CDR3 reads CASSLGRATGGYTF. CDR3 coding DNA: TGTGCCAGCAGTTTAGGCCGGGCGACGGGTGGCTACACCTTC.

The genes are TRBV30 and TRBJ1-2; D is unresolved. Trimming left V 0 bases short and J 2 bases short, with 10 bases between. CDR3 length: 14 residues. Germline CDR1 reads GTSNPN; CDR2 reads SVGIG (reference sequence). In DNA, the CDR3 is TGTGCCTGGAGTGTAGCGAGTACAAACTATGGCTACACCTTC. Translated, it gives CAWSVASTNYGYTF.

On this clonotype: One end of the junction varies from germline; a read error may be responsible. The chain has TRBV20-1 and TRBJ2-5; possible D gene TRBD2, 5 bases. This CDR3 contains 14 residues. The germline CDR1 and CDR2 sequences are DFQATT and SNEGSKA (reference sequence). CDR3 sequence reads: CSPRVKGAQETQYF. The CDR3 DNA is TGCAGTCCTAGGGTCAAGGGAGCCCAAGAGACCCAGTACTTC.

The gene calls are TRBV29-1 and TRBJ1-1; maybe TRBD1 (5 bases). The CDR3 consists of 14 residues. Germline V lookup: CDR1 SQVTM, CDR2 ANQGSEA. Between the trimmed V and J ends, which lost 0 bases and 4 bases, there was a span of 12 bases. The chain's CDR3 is CSVEDLGQFTEAFF. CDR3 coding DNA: TGCAGCGTTGAAGATCTGGGGCAGTTCACTGAAGCTTTCTTT. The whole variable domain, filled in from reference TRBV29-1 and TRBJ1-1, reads SAVISQKPSRDICQRGTSLTIQCQVDSQVTMMFWYRQQPGQSLTLIATANQGSEATYESGFVIDKFPISRPNLTFSTLTVSNMSPEDSSIYLCSVEDLGQFTEAFFGQGTRLTVV.

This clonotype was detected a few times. CDR3 sequence reads: CASSLDGVETQYF. The CDR3, as DNA: TGTGCCAGCAGTTTGGACGGGGTAGAGACCCAGTACTTC. This sequence joins TRBV12-3 or TRBV12-4 and TRBJ2-5; D is perhaps TRBD2 (5 bases). V was pared by 3 bases and J by 4 bases, with 9 bases between. The CDR3 is 13 amino acids.

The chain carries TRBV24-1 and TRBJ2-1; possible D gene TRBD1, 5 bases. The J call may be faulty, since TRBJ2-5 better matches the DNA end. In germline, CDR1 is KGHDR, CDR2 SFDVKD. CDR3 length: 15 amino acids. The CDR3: CATSDPTGPGETQYF. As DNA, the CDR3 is TGTGCCACCAGTGACCCCACAGGCCCCGGGGAGACCCAGTACTTC.

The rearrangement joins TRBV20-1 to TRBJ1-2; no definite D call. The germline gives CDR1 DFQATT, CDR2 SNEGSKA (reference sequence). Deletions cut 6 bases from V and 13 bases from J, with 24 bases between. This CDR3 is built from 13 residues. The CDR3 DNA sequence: TGCAGTGCCAATCGGTATACCCAAGAGTCAGGCACCTTC. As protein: CSANRYTQESGTF.

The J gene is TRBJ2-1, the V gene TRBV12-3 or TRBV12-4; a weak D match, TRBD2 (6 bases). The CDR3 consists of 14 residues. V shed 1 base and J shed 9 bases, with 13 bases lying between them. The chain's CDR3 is CASSLGGVGIEQFF. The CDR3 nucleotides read TGTGCCAGCAGTTTAGGGGGGGTCGGTATTGAGCAGTTCTTC.

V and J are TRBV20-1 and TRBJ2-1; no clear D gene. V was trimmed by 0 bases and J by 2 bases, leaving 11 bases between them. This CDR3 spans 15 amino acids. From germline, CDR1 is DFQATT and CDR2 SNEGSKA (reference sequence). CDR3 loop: CSARDTGSTYNEQFF. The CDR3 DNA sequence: TGCAGTGCTAGAGATACGGGCTCCACCTACAATGAGCAGTTCTTC.

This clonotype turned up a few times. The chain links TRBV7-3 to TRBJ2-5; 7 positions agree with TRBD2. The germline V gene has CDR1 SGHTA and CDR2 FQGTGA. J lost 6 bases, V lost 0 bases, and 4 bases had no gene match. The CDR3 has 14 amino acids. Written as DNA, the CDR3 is TGTGCCAGCAGCTTAACTGGGGGGGAGCAGACCCAGTACTTC. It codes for CASSLTGGEQTQYF.

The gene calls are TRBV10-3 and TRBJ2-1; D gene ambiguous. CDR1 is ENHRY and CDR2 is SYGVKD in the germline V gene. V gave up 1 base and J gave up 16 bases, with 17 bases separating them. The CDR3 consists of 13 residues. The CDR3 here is CAISEYRKPSAFF. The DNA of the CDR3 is TGTGCCATCAGTGAGTATCGGAAACCCTCCGCCTTCTTC.

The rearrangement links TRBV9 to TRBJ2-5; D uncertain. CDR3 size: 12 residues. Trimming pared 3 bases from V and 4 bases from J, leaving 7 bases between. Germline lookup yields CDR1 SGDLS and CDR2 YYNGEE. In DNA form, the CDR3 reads TGTGCCAGCAGCGGGATGAGAGAGACCCAGTACTTC. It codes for CASSGMRETQYF.

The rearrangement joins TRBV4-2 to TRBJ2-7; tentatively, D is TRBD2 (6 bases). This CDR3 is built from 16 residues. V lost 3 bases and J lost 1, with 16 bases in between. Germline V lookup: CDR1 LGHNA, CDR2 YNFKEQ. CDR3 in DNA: TGTGCCAGCAGCCAGTCGGGTAGGGACTTATCCTACGAGCAGTACTTC. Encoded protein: CASSQSGRDLSYEQYF.

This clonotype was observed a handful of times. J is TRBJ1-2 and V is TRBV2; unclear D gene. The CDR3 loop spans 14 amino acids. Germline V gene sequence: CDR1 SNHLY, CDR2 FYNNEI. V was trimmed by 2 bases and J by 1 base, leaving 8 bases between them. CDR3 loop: CASSESGNNYGYTF. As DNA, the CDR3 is TGTGCCAGCAGTGAATCTGGGAATAACTATGGCTACACCTTC.

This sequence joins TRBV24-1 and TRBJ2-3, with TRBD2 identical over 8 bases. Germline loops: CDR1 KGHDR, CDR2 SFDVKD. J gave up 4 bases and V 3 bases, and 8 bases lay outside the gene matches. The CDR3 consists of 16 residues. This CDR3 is CATSDRTSPGADTQYF. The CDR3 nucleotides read TGTGCCACCAGTGATAGGACTAGCCCGGGTGCAGATACGCAGTATTTT.

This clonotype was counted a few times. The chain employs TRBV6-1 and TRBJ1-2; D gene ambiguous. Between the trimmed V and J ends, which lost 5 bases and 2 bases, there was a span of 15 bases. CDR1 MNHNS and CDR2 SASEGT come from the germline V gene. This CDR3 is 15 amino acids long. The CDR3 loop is CASSPQGRQNYGYTF. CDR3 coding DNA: TGTGCCAGCAGTCCGCAAGGGAGGCAGAACTATGGCTACACCTTC.

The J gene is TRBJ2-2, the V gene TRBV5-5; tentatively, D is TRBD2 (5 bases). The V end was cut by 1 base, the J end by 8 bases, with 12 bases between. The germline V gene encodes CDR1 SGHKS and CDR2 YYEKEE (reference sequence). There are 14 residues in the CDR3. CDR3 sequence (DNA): TGTGCCAGCAGCTTGCGGGCTAGCTCGGGGGAGCTGTTTTTT. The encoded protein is CASSLRASSGELFF.

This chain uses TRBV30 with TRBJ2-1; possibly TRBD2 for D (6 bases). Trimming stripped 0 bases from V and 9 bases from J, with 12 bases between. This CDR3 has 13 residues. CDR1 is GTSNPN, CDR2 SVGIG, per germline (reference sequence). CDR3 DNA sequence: TGTGCCTGGAGTGTGGGAGGAGGCGGTGAGCAGTTCTTC. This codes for CAWSVGGGGEQFF.

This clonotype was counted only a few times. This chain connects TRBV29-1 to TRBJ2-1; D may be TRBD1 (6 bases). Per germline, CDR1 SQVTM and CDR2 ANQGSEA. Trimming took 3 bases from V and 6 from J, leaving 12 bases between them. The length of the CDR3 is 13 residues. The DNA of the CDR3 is TGCAGCGTTGACAAAATCAGGGGCAATGAGCAGTTCTTC. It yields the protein CSVDKIRGNEQFF.

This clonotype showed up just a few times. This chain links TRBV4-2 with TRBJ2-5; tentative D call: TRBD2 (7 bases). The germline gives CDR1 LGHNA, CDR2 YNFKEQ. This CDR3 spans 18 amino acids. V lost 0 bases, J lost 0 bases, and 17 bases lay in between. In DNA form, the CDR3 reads TGTGCCAGCAGCCAAGAGCCCCTAGGGGGGGGTTACCAAGAGACCCAGTACTTC. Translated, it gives CASSQEPLGGGYQETQYF.

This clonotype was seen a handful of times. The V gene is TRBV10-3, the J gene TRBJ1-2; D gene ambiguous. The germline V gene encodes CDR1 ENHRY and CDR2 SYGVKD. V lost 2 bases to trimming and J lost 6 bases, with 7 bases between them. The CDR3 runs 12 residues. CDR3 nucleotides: TGTGCCATCAGTGAGGGTTCCGATGGCTACACCTTC. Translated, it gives CAISEGSDGYTF.

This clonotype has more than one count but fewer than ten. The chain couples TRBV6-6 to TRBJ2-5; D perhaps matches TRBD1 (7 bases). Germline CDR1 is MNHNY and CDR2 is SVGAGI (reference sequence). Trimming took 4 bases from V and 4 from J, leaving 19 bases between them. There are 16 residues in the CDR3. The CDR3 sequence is CASSLGGQGGGETQYF. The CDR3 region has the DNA TGTGCCAGCAGTTTGGGGGGACAAGGGGGCGGAGAGACCCAGTACTTC.

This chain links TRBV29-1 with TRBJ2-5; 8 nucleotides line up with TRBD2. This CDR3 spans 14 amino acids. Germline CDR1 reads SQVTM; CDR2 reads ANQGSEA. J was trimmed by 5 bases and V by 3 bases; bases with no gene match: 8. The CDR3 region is CSVEGAGDLETQYF. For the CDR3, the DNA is TGCAGCGTTGAGGGAGCGGGGGATTTGGAGACCCAGTACTTC.

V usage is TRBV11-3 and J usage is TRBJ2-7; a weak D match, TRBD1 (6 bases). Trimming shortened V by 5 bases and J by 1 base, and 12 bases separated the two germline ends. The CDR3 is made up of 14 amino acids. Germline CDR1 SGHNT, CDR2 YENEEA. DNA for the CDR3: TGTGCCAGCAGCCACAGGGTAGGGTCCTACGAGCAGTACTTC. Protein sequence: CASSHRVGSYEQYF.

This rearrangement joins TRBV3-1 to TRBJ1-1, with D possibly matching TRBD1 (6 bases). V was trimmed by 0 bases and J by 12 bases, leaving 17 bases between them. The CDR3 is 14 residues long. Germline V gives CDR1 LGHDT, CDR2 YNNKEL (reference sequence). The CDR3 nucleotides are TGTGCCAGCAGCCAAGATCGACAGGCCTCTGGAACTTTCTTT. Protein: CASSQDRQASGTFF.

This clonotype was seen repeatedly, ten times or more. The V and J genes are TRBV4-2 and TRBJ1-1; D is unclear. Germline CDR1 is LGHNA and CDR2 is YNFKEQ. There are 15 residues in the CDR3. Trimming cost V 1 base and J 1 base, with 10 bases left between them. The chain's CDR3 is CASSQAFRRNTEAFF. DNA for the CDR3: TGTGCCAGCAGCCAAGCGTTTCGGAGGAACACTGAAGCTTTCTTT.

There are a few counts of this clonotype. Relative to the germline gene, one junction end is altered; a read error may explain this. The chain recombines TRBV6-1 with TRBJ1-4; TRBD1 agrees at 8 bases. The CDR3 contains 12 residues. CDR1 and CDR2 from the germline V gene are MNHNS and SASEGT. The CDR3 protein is CASSENRGVEVF. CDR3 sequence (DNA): TGTGCCAGCAGTGAAAACAGGGGGGTTGAGGTTTTT.

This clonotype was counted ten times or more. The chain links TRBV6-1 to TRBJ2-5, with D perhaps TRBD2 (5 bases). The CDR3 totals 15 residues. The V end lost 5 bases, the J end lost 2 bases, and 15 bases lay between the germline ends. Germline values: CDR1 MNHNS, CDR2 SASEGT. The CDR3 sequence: CASSPLWGVQETQYF. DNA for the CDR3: TGTGCCAGCAGTCCACTTTGGGGAGTACAAGAGACCCAGTACTTC.